The next 25 T cell receptor beta chains were all read from a single sample in a study of CXCR3-negative and CXCR3-positive naive CD8 T cells. Their cognate antigens are unknown. Study results and limitations: The TRB CDR3s that CXCR3-positive naive cells carried were more hydrophobic than those of CXCR3-negative naive cells.

The libraries of TRB cDNA were prepared using 5' RACE with UMI labels. TCRdb reprocessed the 5' RACE reads and stores each CDR3 protein as one record, lacking DNA. Here the sample table reports roughly 130,000 distinct CDR3 sequences. Material: naive CXCR3+ CD8+ T cells from blood. This sample's subset: CD45RO-CCR7+CD27+CD95- naive CD8+ T cells expressing CXCR3 (TNR3+). The source of these receptors is a human donor in good health. Some clones in this sample may be carry-over from other donors' samples.

The genes are TRBV10-3 and TRBJ2-5; the TCRdb call, TRBD1, lacks DNA for checking. The germline V gene has CDR1 ENHRY and CDR2 SYGVKD. The CDR3 runs to 16 residues. CDR3 amino acids: CAISESQGWTQETQYF.

This CDR3 reads CASSPSDSAGQEIFYEQYF. The genes are TRBV28 and TRBJ2-7; TCRdb lists TRBD1, though no DNA is available to test this call. Germline CDR1 reads MDHEN; CDR2 reads SYDVKM. The CDR3 spans 19 residues.

The chain couples TRBV29-1 to TRBJ1-5; TCRdb indicates TRBD1, and absent DNA this call remains unverified. The CDR3 loop spans 14 amino acids. The germline CDR1 and CDR2 sequences are SQVTM and ANQGSEA. The CDR3 is CSVAGSGGNQPQHF.

V gene TRBV9 combines with J gene TRBJ2-7; the D call from TCRdb, TRBD2, cannot be confirmed without DNA. CDR1 and CDR2 from the germline V gene are SGDLS and YYNGEE. CDR3 length: 14 residues. The CDR3 sequence is CASSVASGDNEQYF. Full variable domain (rest looked up from reference TRBV9 and TRBJ2-7): DSGVTQTPKHLITATGQRVTLRCSPRSGDLSVYWYQQSLDQGLQFLIQYYNGEERAKGNILERFSAQQFPDLHSELNLSSLELGDSALYFCASSVASGDNEQYFGPGTRLTVT.

The V and J genes are TRBV6-1 and TRBJ2-5; TCRdb proposes TRBD1, but this gene call is untestable without DNA. This CDR3 spans 14 amino acids. Germline V gene lookup returns CDR1 MNHNS and CDR2 SASEGT. This chain's CDR3 is CASSEAEGCGTQYF.

V is TRBV6-5 and J is TRBJ1-1. CDR3 length: 14 residues. CDR1 is MNHEY, CDR2 SVGAGI, per germline. CDR3 loop: CASSFHRMNTEAFF.

This rearrangement joins TRBV13 to TRBJ2-1; TCRdb calls TRBD2, which cannot be checked without DNA. The CDR3 is made up of 13 amino acids. The germline CDR1 and CDR2 sequences are PRHDT and FYEKMQ (reference sequence). This CDR3 is CASSLDASREQFF.

The chain has TRBV18 and TRBJ1-4. Germline CDR1 is KGHSH and CDR2 is LQKENI. This CDR3 has 13 amino acids. The CDR3 loop is CASSGSSGEKLFF.

The chain employs TRBV6-2 or TRBV6-3 and TRBJ2-3; TCRdb picks TRBD1, but there is no DNA to check that call. This CDR3 region has 17 residues. CDR1 MNHEY and CDR2 SVGEGT come from the germline V gene. The CDR3 region is CASSHHPTTGSTDTQYF.

CDR3 in amino acids: CASIPTGLSNQPQHF. The rearrangement joins TRBV27 to TRBJ1-5. The CDR3 extends over 15 amino acids. The germline gives CDR1 MNHEY, CDR2 SMNVEV (reference sequence).

V usage is TRBV29-1 and J usage is TRBJ2-7; TCRdb outputs TRBD1, but without DNA this stays unchecked. CDR1 is SQVTM and CDR2 is ANQGSEA in the germline V gene. The CDR3 extends over 13 amino acids. This CDR3 reads CSGRWGLESEQYF.

The V gene is TRBV2, the J gene TRBJ2-7; TCRdb designates TRBD2, a call that cannot be tested without DNA. This CDR3 is built from 15 residues. Germline CDR1 reads SNHLY; CDR2 reads FYNNEI. The CDR3 loop reads CASKQGLAETYEQYF.

The chain carries TRBV29-1 and TRBJ1-1. Germline values: CDR1 SQVTM, CDR2 ANQGSEA. This CDR3 is 12 amino acids long. The CDR3 is CSTSAVNTEAFF.

V gene TRBV7-9 combines with J gene TRBJ2-7; TCRdb proposes TRBD2, but this gene call is untestable without DNA. The germline V gene encodes CDR1 SEHNR and CDR2 FQNEAQ (reference sequence). CDR3 size: 14 residues. The CDR3 loop reads CASSPGASVYEQYF.

The V and J genes are TRBV6-2 or TRBV6-3 and TRBJ1-1; the TRBD1 assignment by TCRdb is unverifiable without DNA. The germline gives CDR1 MNHEY, CDR2 SVGEGT. The CDR3 contains 14 residues. The chain's CDR3 is CASSLTGLNTEAFF.

The V call is TRBV7-7, the J call TRBJ2-5; TCRdb picks TRBD2, but there is no DNA to check that call. The germline V gene encodes CDR1 SSHAT and CDR2 FNYEAQ (reference sequence). The CDR3 loop spans 16 amino acids. CDR3 sequence: CASSLDPASGQETQYF.

The chain recombines TRBV13 with TRBJ2-1. CDR3 size: 13 residues. The V gene's germline CDR1 is PRHDT and CDR2 FYEKMQ (reference sequence). The CDR3 here is CASSEDVGYEQFF. Supplemented by reference TRBV13 and TRBJ2-1, the full variable domain reads AAGVIQSPRHLIKEKRETATLKCYPIPRHDTVYWYQQGPGQDPQFLISFYEKMQSDKGSIPDRFSAQQFSDYHSELNMSSLELGDSALYFCASSEDVGYEQFFGPGTRLTVL.

V is TRBV4-3 and J is TRBJ1-6; TCRdb selects TRBD1, and the lack of DNA leaves this call unchecked. The germline V gene has CDR1 LGHNA and CDR2 YSLEER. This CDR3 has 21 residues. The CDR3 reads CASSQDPPGQGISDYNSPLHF.

V usage is TRBV29-1 and J usage is TRBJ2-7. The CDR3 contains 11 residues. Germline CDR1 is SQVTM and CDR2 is ANQGSEA. This chain's CDR3 is CSARKDYEQYF.

This chain links TRBV7-9 with TRBJ2-1; the D call of TRBD1 rests on TCRdb alone, since no DNA is present to check it. From germline, CDR1 is SEHNR and CDR2 FQNEAQ (reference sequence). The CDR3 extends over 14 amino acids. The CDR3 region is CASSPPGTGNEQFF.

V usage is TRBV5-1 and J usage is TRBJ1-5; TCRdb's D call of TRBD1 is untestable without DNA. The CDR3 consists of 14 residues. Germline CDR1 SGHRS, CDR2 YFSETQ. The CDR3 reads CASSLGSLNQPQHF.

The rearrangement uses TRBV5-1 and TRBJ1-5; without DNA, the TCRdb call of TRBD1 cannot be checked. CDR3 length: 15 amino acids. Germline CDR1 reads SGHRS; CDR2 reads YFSETQ. The CDR3 is CASSLEGDSNQPQHF. The complete variable domain, with remaining parts taken from reference TRBV5-1 and TRBJ1-5, reads KAGVTQTPRYLIKTRGQQVTLSCSPISGHRSVSWYQQTPGQGLQFLFEYFSETQRNKGNFPGRFSGRQFSNSRSEMNVSTLELGDSALYLCASSLEGDSNQPQHFGDGTRLSIL.

V is TRBV5-6 and J is TRBJ2-5; with no DNA, the TCRdb D assignment of TRBD2 cannot be verified. CDR1 SGHDT and CDR2 YYEEEE come from the germline V gene. CDR3 length: 15 residues. The CDR3 loop reads CASSLLEEVGETQYF.

The chain carries TRBV6-6 and TRBJ2-3; TCRdb's D call of TRBD2 is untestable without DNA. Germline V gene sequence: CDR1 MNHNY, CDR2 SVGAGI (reference sequence). The CDR3 runs 16 residues. This CDR3 reads CATTSRKTSSTDTQYF.

This sequence joins TRBV29-1 and TRBJ1-1. Germline V gene lookup returns CDR1 SQVTM and CDR2 ANQGSEA. The CDR3 has 12 residues. The CDR3 protein is CSVEDLGTEAFF.